This T cell receptor (beta chain) originates from a study of T cell responses to AZD1222 COVID-19 vaccine. CDR3 length equals 15 residues. This clone was seen only a few times. Its cognate antigen is unknown. Whole-study findings and limits: No day 14 peak samples; only post-peak repertoires were characterized.

Libraries were prepared by immunoSEQ multiplex PCR; TCRdb keeps only in-frame clonotypes and omits some of them. The data contain 90,000 to 150,000 clones, 80% to 90% of them singletons. This sequence was found in an adult in good health. This specimen consisted of peripheral blood, obtained on day 0 of AZD1222 vaccination. The gene calls are TRBV21-1 and TRBJ1-3; the D call of TRBD1 is as the table states it, not checked on the DNA. TRBV21-1 represents a pseudogene. CDR3 sequence reads: CASSKVDSSGNTIYF. The CDR3 nucleotides are TGTGCCAGCAGCAAAGTCGACAGCTCTGGAAACACCATATATTTT.